This TCR beta chain was recorded in a study of blood T cells in healthy people across ages. This CDR3 contains 17 residues. PCR was performed a second time for about 7 to 11 cycles using a sample-barcoded 5' primer and a J-beta primer mix. Every cDNA molecule carried a tag from a template-switch adaptor bearing 12 random nucleotides. From the 5' RACE reads, TCRdb called clonotypes with MiXCR, one entry per CDR3 protein. The data hold about 840,000 distinct CDR3 sequences, with just under 30% observed a single time. This same sample was also part of a study on T cells of mothers and their children.

The chain uses TRBV21-1 and TRBJ2-7; no DNA check was done on the table's D call, TRBD1. TRBV21-1 is deemed a pseudogene. This TCR came from a woman aged 35 to 49 in good health. Sequencing input: blood. The CDR3 sequence is CASSKSDGGDVNYEQYF. In DNA form, the CDR3 reads TGTGCCAGCAGCAAAAGCGACGGGGGCGACGTAAATTACGAGCAGTACTTC.